What follows are 22 T cell receptor beta chains derived from one specimen sequenced in a study of monozygotic twins with cystic fibrosis. TCRdb's copy holds only in-frame clones and misses some; the assay was immunoSEQ multiplex PCR. The sample has approximately 10,000 clones, approximately 99.4% seen once. The sequencing input was blood. The receptors shown here come from a man between 18 and 29 years old with cystic fibrosis.

The chain carries TRBV4-1 and TRBJ1-5, with 10 bases that match TRBD1. CDR1 is MGHRA and CDR2 is YSYEKL in the germline V gene. The CDR3 consists of 15 residues. V was clipped by 4 bases and J by 5 bases; unmatched bases: 5. CDR3: CASSPGQGVYQPQHF. The CDR3 DNA reads as TGCGCCAGCAGCCCTGGACAGGGGGTTTATCAGCCCCAGCATTTT.

V is TRBV7-2 and J is TRBJ1-1; 8 bases fit TRBD1. The junction had 8 bases not matched to a gene; V was cut back by 2 bases and J by 3 bases. Germline V gene sequence: CDR1 SGHTA, CDR2 FQGNSA. The CDR3 sequence is 16 residues long. The CDR3 DNA is TGTGCCAGCAGCTTACGCAGGGGGCGTTTGGACACTGAAGCTTTCTTT. It encodes CASSLRRGRLDTEAFF.

The J gene is TRBJ2-5, the V gene TRBV6-1; D remains ambiguous. The CDR3 has 12 residues. Between the trimmed V and J ends, which lost 4 bases and 4 bases, there was a span of 7 bases. Germline assignment: CDR1 MNHNS and CDR2 SASEGT. CDR3 DNA: TGTGCCAGCAGTGCCTTGGGAGAGACCCAGTACTTC. Its protein product is CASSALGETQYF.

The chain carries TRBV19 and TRBJ2-4; perhaps TRBD1 as D (5 bases). Germline V gives CDR1 LNHDA, CDR2 SQIVND (reference sequence). This CDR3 contains 14 residues. V was clipped by 5 bases and J by 1 base, with 9 bases between them. CDR3 DNA sequence: TGTGCCAGTAGTCCGGACACCGCCAAAAACATTCAGTACTTC. It encodes CASSPDTAKNIQYF.

The V call is TRBV7-8, the J call TRBJ2-3; the D gene is possibly TRBD1 (6 bases). Between the trimmed V and J ends, which lost 5 bases and 4 bases, there was a span of 19 bases. The CDR3 consists of 16 residues. Germline V gives CDR1 SGHVS, CDR2 FQNEAQ. CDR3 DNA: TGTGCCAGCAGCGCAAGAGGCGGAAAGGGGGCAGATACGCAGTATTTT. Protein product: CASSARGGKGADTQYF.

The rearrangement uses TRBV25-1 and TRBJ1-1; perhaps TRBD1 as D (6 bases). V lost 6 bases, J lost 5 bases, and 13 bases lay in between. The CDR3 length is 13 residues. Germline V gives CDR1 MGHDK, CDR2 SYGVNS. The CDR3 loop reads CASSGQHGTEAFF. The CDR3 DNA reads TGTGCCAGCAGCGGACAGCATGGGACTGAAGCTTTCTTT. The entire variable domain, with the rest obtained from reference TRBV25-1 and TRBJ1-1, is as follows: EADIYQTPRYLVIGTGKKITLECSQTMGHDKMYWYQQDPGMELHLIHYSYGVNSTEKGDLSSESTVSRIRTEHFPLTLESARPSHTSQYLCASSGQHGTEAFFGQGTRLTVV.

This chain connects TRBV6-5 to TRBJ1-1, with no clear D. V was trimmed by 6 bases and J by 3 bases, leaving 11 bases between them. Germline V gene lookup returns CDR1 MNHEY and CDR2 SVGAGI. The CDR3 runs to 13 residues. The CDR3 protein is CASRPGPHTEAFF. CDR3 bases: TGTGCCAGCAGACCTGGACCCCACACTGAAGCTTTCTTT.

The chain is built from TRBV30 and TRBJ2-2; D is ambiguous. V was pared by 1 base and J by 1 base, with 1 base between. Germline V lookup: CDR1 GTSNPN, CDR2 SVGIG (reference sequence). This CDR3 is built from 12 residues. The CDR3 here is CAWSGNTGELFF. DNA for the CDR3: TGTGCCTGGAGTGGGAACACCGGGGAGCTGTTTTTT.

The rearrangement uses TRBV7-2 and TRBJ2-7; no clear D. Germline CDR1 reads SGHTA; CDR2 reads FQGNSA. The CDR3 sequence is 13 residues long. V was clipped by 2 bases and J by 2 bases, with 7 bases between them. CDR3 sequence reads: CASSLPGPYEQYF. The CDR3 DNA sequence: TGTGCCAGCAGCTTACCTGGACCCTACGAGCAGTACTTC. The variable domain in full, with the rest retrieved from reference TRBV7-2 and TRBJ2-7, is GAGVSQSPSNKVTEKGKDVELRCDPISGHTALYWYRQSLGQGLEFLIYFQGNSAPDKSGLPSDRFSAERTGGSVSTLTIQRTQQEDSAVYLCASSLPGPYEQYFGPGTRLTVT.

This sequence joins TRBV6-1 and TRBJ1-1; D not certain. Germline V gene lookup returns CDR1 MNHNS and CDR2 SASEGT. This CDR3 region has 15 residues. Trimming stripped 0 bases from V and 5 bases from J, with 13 bases between. CDR3 nucleotides: TGTGCCAGCAGTGAAGCCAGACGGGGTTTTACTGAAGCTTTCTTT. Amino acid sequence: CASSEARRGFTEAFF.

This chain connects TRBV10-1 to TRBJ1-2; no clear D. CDR1 is WNHNN and CDR2 is SYGVQD in the germline V gene (reference sequence). Trimming stripped 0 bases from V and 8 bases from J, with 10 bases between. This CDR3 contains 13 residues. The CDR3 DNA reads TGCGCCAGCAGTGAGTCGAACGGGAGAGGCTACACCTTC. Translated: CASSESNGRGYTF.

The genes are TRBV19 and TRBJ1-2; unclear D gene. V lost 3 bases to trimming and J lost 8 bases, with 16 bases between them. The CDR3 loop spans 14 amino acids. The germline V gene encodes CDR1 LNHDA and CDR2 SQIVND (reference sequence). The DNA for the CDR3 is TGTGCCAGTAGTATCATGGGATACGGACCCGGCTACACCTTC. Protein product: CASSIMGYGPGYTF.

The genes are TRBV29-1 and TRBJ2-3; D is undetermined. CDR3 length: 14 amino acids. The germline CDR1 and CDR2 sequences are SQVTM and ANQGSEA. The V end was cut by 4 bases, the J end by 0 bases, with 11 bases between. CDR3: CSVGLRLSTDTQYF. In DNA, the CDR3 is TGCAGCGTTGGTTTGCGCCTAAGCACAGATACGCAGTATTTT.

The V gene is TRBV9, the J gene TRBJ2-7; D is unresolved. Trimming pared 0 bases from V and 8 bases from J, leaving 12 bases between. Per germline, CDR1 SGDLS and CDR2 YYNGEE. CDR3 length: 13 amino acids. The CDR3: CASSVAVFDQQYF. CDR3 bases: TGTGCCAGCAGCGTAGCCGTTTTCGACCAGCAGTACTTC.

The chain joins TRBV5-3 to TRBJ2-7, with 8 bases identical to TRBD2. TRBV5-3 belongs to the ORF category, with a function that is uncertain. Trimming cost V 2 bases and J 0 bases; bases outside gene matches: 16. The CDR3 spans 19 residues. The CDR3 DNA reads as TGTGCCAGAAGCTTTATGGGCGGGGGGACATACTACCTCTCCTACGAGCAGTACTTC. It specifies CARSFMGGGTYYLSYEQYF.

The CDR3 reads CASSFQARDNYEQYF. The CDR3 DNA reads as TGTGCCAGCAGTTTCCAAGCCCGGGACAACTACGAGCAGTACTTC. The rearrangement links TRBV5-6 to TRBJ2-7, with D possibly TRBD1 on 6 matching bases. The CDR3 spans 15 residues. The V gene's germline CDR1 is SGHDT and CDR2 YYEEEE. Trimming took off 5 bases at V and 3 bases at J, with 18 bases between the two ends.

The CDR3: CAWSPSGGSRDTQYF. DNA for the CDR3: TGTGCCTGGTCGCCCTCAGGCGGGAGTCGTGATACGCAGTATTTT. This chain uses TRBV30 with TRBJ2-3, with TRBD2 matching over 7 bases. V shed 5 bases and J 6 bases; nucleotides not matched to a gene: 14. Germline lookup yields CDR1 GTSNPN and CDR2 SVGIG (reference sequence). This CDR3 is 15 amino acids long.

The V gene is TRBV7-8, the J gene TRBJ1-5, with D unresolved. V was trimmed by 5 bases and J by 1 base, leaving 6 bases between them. The CDR3 has 13 residues. Germline-derived CDR1 and CDR2 are SGHVS and FQNEAQ. CDR3 loop: CASSPLSNQPQHF. CDR3 sequence (DNA): TGTGCCAGCAGCCCTCTCAGCAATCAGCCCCAGCATTTT.

The chain's CDR3 is CASSLGTLQETQYF. The DNA for the CDR3 is TGTGCCAGCTCACTCGGGACACTACAAGAGACCCAGTACTTC. The V gene is TRBV18, the J gene TRBJ2-5; maybe TRBD1 (6 bases). The V and J ends lost 4 bases and 2 bases respectively, with 11 bases between them. This CDR3 spans 14 amino acids. Germline loops: CDR1 KGHSH, CDR2 LQKENI.

This chain connects TRBV25-1 to TRBJ2-7; the match to TRBD1 covers 9 bases. The V and J ends lost 10 bases and 1 base, in that order; junction bases with no gene match: 5. Germline V lookup: CDR1 MGHDK, CDR2 SYGVNS. The CDR3 contains 13 residues. The CDR3 reads CANLGQGSYEQYF. CDR3 DNA sequence: TGTGCCAACCTGGGACAGGGATCCTACGAGCAGTACTTC.

This clone appeared a single time. V and J are TRBV5-6 and TRBJ2-5; a possible D gene is TRBD2 (7 bases). Per germline, CDR1 SGHDT and CDR2 YYEEEE. Trimming left V 4 bases short and J 4 bases short, with 14 bases between. The CDR3 is 14 amino acids. The CDR3, as DNA: TGTGCCAGCAGCCGCGATGGGGGGGCAGAGACCCAGTACTTC. This translates into CASSRDGGAETQYF.

The chain uses TRBV7-9 and TRBJ1-5; maybe TRBD1 (6 bases). This CDR3 contains 16 residues. V lost 1 base and J lost 0, with 10 bases in between. The germline gives CDR1 SEHNR, CDR2 FQNEAQ (reference sequence). The CDR3 loop reads CASSLGQGHSNQPQHF. CDR3 bases: TGTGCCAGCAGCTTAGGGCAGGGGCATAGCAATCAGCCCCAGCATTTT.